The sequence of this T cell receptor (beta chain) was determined in a study of blood T cells in healthy people across ages. The CDR3 totals 11 residues. In germline, CDR1 is SNHLY, CDR2 FYNNEI. Trimming shortened V by 9 bases and J by 5 bases, and 11 bases separated the two germline ends. A second 7 to 11 cycle PCR used barcoded and J-beta primers. Using its own MiXCR run on the 5' RACE reads, TCRdb lists one record per CDR3 protein. The repertoire holds around 650,000 distinct CDR3 sequences, with about 30% as singletons. The sample holds many counts of this clonotype. Its antigen is as yet unknown. Overall study results and limits: A roughly linear age-dependent decrease characterized TCR beta diversity per million T cells.

The receptor was isolated from a woman older than 75 in good health. Sequenced sample: blood. The chain combines TRBV2 with TRBJ2-7; TRBD1 is a possible D gene (6 bases). In DNA form, the CDR3 reads TGTGCCAGTCTACAGGGAGACGAGCAGTACTTC. This translates into CASLQGDEQYF.